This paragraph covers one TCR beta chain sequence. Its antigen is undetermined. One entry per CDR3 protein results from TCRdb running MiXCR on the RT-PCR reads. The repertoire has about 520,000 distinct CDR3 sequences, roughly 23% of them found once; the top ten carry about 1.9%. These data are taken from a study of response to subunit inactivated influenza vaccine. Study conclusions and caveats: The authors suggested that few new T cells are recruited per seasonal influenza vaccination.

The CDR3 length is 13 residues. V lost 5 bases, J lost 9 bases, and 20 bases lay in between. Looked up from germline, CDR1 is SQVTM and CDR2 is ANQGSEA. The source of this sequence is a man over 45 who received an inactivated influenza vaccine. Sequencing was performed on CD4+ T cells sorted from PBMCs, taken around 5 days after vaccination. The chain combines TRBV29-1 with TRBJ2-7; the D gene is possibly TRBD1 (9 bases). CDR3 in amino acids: CSVSGGTGPVQYF. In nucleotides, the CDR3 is TGCAGCGTTTCGGGGGGGACAGGGCCGGTGCAGTACTTC.